One and the same sample provided the 13 T cell receptor beta chains below, sequenced in a study of blood T cell repertoires in COVID-19. Sequencing was performed with immunoSEQ multiplex PCR; in TCRdb, only in-frame clones are kept and a portion is missing. The sample carries approximately 200,000 clones, roughly 80% recorded once. Sequenced material: peripheral blood. These receptors were taken from a woman in her fifties or sixties with acute or convalescent COVID-19.

This chain joins TRBV9 and TRBJ2-3; D is uncertain. This CDR3 has 15 amino acids. With 0 bases removed from V and 3 bases from J, the gap between germline ends came to 11 bases. Germline V CDR1 and CDR2: SGDLS, YYNGEE. The DNA of the CDR3 is TGTGCCAGCAGCGTAGAAGTGAGGCCTACAGATACGCAGTATTTT. It encodes CASSVEVRPTDTQYF.

Only a few counts were recorded for this clone. This chain links TRBV6-6 with TRBJ2-1; TRBD1 is a possible D gene (5 bases). CDR3 size: 15 residues. CDR1 is MNHNY and CDR2 is SVGAGI in the germline V gene (reference sequence). Trimming cost V 4 bases and J 7 bases, with 17 bases left between them. CDR3 in amino acids: CASSWGAGLGNEQFF. Here the CDR3 DNA reads TGTGCCAGCAGTTGGGGCGCAGGTTTGGGGAATGAGCAGTTCTTC.

The chain couples TRBV28 to TRBJ1-3; 7 bases are a match to TRBD1. Germline CDR1 and CDR2: MDHEN and SYDVKM. The CDR3 runs to 15 residues. The trim removed 5 bases at V and 3 bases at J, leaving 7 bases unmatched. Here the CDR3 reads CASSRGQALGNTIYF. The DNA for the CDR3 is TGTGCCAGCAGTAGAGGACAGGCGCTTGGAAACACCATATATTTT.

This rearrangement joins TRBV6-5 to TRBJ2-1; TRBD2 matches at 11 bases. The germline V gene encodes CDR1 MNHEY and CDR2 SVGAGI. Germline trimming cut 6 bases from V and 4 bases from J; bases unmatched to any gene: 2. There are 14 residues in the CDR3. CDR3 sequence: CASRGLAEYNEQFF. The CDR3 coding sequence is TGTGCCAGCAGGGGACTAGCGGAGTACAATGAGCAGTTCTTC.

The rearrangement links TRBV6-5 to TRBJ2-3; D is perhaps TRBD1 (6 bases). V was pared by 4 bases and J by 4 bases, with 15 bases between. Looked up from germline, CDR1 is MNHEY and CDR2 is SVGAGI. The CDR3 totals 15 residues. The DNA for the CDR3 is TGTGCCAGCAGTTCCCGACAGGTTGGGGCAGATACGCAGTATTTT. It yields the protein CASSSRQVGADTQYF.

The V call is TRBV11-2, the J call TRBJ1-6, with TRBD1 matching over 7 bases. Looked up from germline, CDR1 is SGHAT and CDR2 is FQNNGV. V lost 5 bases and J lost 10; bases outside the gene matches: 8. The CDR3 sequence is 14 residues long. For the CDR3, the DNA is TGTGCCAGCAGCGTTAACAGGGGAGGATCACCCCTCCACTTT. This encodes CASSVNRGGSPLHF.

CDR3 sequence: CASSDPGQVGTEAFF. In DNA, the CDR3 is TGTGCCAGCAGTGACCCCGGACAGGTGGGCACTGAAGCTTTCTTT. This chain connects TRBV28 to TRBJ1-1, with TRBD1 identical over 7 bases. CDR1 and CDR2 (germline): MDHEN, SYDVKM. J gave up 4 bases and V 5 bases, and 10 bases lay outside the gene matches. The CDR3 has 15 residues.

The V gene is TRBV19, the J gene TRBJ1-4, with TRBD1 as a possible D gene (5 bases). The germline V gene encodes CDR1 LNHDA and CDR2 SQIVND (reference sequence). This CDR3 comprises 15 residues. The germline V and J ends were trimmed by 5 bases and 8 bases, with 18 bases remaining between them. CDR3 nucleotides: TGTGCCAGTAGTGCGGGGGACGGCCGCGTGGAAAAACTGTTTTTT. Translation: CASSAGDGRVEKLFF.

The rearrangement uses TRBV6-5 and TRBJ2-7; D possibly corresponds to TRBD1 (6 bases). This CDR3 has 14 residues. CDR1 is MNHEY, CDR2 SVGAGI, per germline. The V and J ends lost 8 bases and 2 bases respectively, with 16 bases between them. This CDR3 reads CASGLQGPPYEQYF. CDR3 DNA: TGTGCCAGCGGCTTACAGGGTCCCCCCTACGAGCAGTACTTC.

This sequence joins TRBV12-3 or TRBV12-4 and TRBJ1-2, with TRBD1 as a possible D gene (5 bases). The CDR3 contains 13 residues. The ends were cut back, 2 bases at V and 4 bases at J, with 8 bases in the middle. The CDR3: CASSLSGRYGYTF. The CDR3 coding sequence is TGTGCCAGCAGTTTATCAGGGCGCTATGGCTACACCTTC.

The chain couples TRBV19 to TRBJ2-1, with 7 nucleotides matching TRBD1. This CDR3 contains 17 residues. V was pared by 1 base and J by 5 bases, with 11 bases of the junction left unmatched. The germline gives CDR1 LNHDA, CDR2 SQIVND (reference sequence). DNA for the CDR3: TGTGCCAGTAGTATAGGACAGGGTTTGGCAAGGGACAATGAGCAGTTCTTC. It specifies CASSIGQGLARDNEQFF.

The J gene is TRBJ1-5, the V gene TRBV2, with TRBD1 matching over 7 bases. The CDR3 totals 14 residues. Unmatched junction bases numbered 4, after V lost 4 bases and J lost 4 bases. Germline loops: CDR1 SNHLY, CDR2 FYNNEI. CDR3 region: CASSVRQGNQPQHF. The CDR3 DNA reads as TGTGCCAGCAGTGTAAGACAGGGAAATCAGCCCCAGCATTTT.

This clone showed up many times. The genes are TRBV6-5 and TRBJ2-1; TRBD1 agrees at 7 bases. Germline trimming cut 6 bases from V and 6 bases from J; bases unmatched to any gene: 8. The CDR3 loop spans 14 amino acids. Germline CDR1 MNHEY, CDR2 SVGAGI. CDR3 protein: CASRQGVVGNEQFF. Written as DNA, the CDR3 is TGTGCCAGCAGGCAGGGGGTGGTGGGCAATGAGCAGTTCTTC.